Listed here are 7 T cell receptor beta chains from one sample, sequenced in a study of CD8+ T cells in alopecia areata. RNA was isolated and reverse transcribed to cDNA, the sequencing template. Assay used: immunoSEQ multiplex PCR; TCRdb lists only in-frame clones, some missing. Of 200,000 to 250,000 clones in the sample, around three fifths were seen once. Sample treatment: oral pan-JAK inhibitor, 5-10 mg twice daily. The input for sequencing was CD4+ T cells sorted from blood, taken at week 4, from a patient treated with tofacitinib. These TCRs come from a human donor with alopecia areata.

The chain's CDR3 is CASSFLASGGQYNEQFF. CDR3 sequence (DNA): TGTGCCAGCAGTTTTCTTGCCAGCGGGGGACAGTACAATGAGCAGTTCTTC. V usage is TRBV27 and J usage is TRBJ2-1; D may be TRBD2 (8 bases). Deletions cut 3 bases from V and 4 bases from J, with 19 bases between. This CDR3 spans 17 amino acids. CDR1 and CDR2 (germline): MNHEY, SMNVEV (reference sequence).

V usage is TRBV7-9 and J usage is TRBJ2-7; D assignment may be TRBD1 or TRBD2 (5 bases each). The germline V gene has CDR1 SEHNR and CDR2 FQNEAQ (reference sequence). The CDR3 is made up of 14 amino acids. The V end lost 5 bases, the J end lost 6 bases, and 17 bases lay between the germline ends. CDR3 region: CASSGGHGAGEQYF. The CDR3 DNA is TGTGCCAGCAGCGGAGGACACGGGGCCGGCGAGCAGTACTTC.

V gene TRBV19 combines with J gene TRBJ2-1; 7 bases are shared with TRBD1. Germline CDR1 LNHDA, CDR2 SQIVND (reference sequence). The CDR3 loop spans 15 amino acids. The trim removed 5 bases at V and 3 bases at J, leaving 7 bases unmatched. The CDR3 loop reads CASSAQGWFYNEQFF. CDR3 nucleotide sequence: TGTGCCAGTAGTGCACAGGGGTGGTTCTACAATGAGCAGTTCTTC.

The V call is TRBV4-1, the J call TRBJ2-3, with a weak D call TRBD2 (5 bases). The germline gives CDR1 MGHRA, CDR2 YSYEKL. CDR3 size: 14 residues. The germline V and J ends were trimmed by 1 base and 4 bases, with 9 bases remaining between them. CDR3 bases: TGCGCCAGCAGCCAAGTGGGGAGCGCAGATACGCAGTATTTT. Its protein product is CASSQVGSADTQYF.

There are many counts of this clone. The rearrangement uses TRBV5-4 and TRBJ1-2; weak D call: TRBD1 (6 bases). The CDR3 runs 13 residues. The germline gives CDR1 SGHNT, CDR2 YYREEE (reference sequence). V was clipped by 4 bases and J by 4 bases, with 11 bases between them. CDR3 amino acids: CASSTGTSYGYTF. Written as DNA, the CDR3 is TGTGCCAGCAGCACCGGGACATCCTATGGCTACACCTTC.

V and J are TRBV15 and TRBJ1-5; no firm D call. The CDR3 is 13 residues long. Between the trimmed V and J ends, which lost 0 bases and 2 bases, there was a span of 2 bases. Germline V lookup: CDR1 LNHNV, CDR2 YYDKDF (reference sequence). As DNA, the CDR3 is TGTGCCACCAGCAGAGAGGGCAATCAGCCCCAGCATTTT. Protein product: CATSREGNQPQHF.

The CDR3 reads CASSELAGNTIYF. The CDR3 nucleotides are TGTGCCAGCAGCGAGTTAGCGGGAAACACCATATATTTT. The V call is TRBV5-6, the J call TRBJ1-3; D not certain. Germline values: CDR1 SGHDT, CDR2 YYEEEE. The ends were cut back, 4 bases at V and 4 bases at J, with 9 bases in the middle. The CDR3 runs to 13 residues.